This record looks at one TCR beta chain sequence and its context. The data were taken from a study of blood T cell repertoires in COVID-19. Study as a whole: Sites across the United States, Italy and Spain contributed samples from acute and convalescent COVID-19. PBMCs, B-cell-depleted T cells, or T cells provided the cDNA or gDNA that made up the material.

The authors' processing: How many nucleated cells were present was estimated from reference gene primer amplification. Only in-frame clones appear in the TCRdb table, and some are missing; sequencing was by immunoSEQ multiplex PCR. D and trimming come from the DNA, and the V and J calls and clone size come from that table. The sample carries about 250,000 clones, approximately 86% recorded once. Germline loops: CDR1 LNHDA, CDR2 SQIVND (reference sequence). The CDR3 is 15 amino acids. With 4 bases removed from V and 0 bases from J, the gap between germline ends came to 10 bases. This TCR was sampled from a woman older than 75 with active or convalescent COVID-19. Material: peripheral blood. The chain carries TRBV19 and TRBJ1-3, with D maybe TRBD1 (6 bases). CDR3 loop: CASSTYRASGNTIYF. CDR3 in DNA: TGTGCCAGTAGTACCTACAGGGCCTCTGGAAACACCATATATTTT.